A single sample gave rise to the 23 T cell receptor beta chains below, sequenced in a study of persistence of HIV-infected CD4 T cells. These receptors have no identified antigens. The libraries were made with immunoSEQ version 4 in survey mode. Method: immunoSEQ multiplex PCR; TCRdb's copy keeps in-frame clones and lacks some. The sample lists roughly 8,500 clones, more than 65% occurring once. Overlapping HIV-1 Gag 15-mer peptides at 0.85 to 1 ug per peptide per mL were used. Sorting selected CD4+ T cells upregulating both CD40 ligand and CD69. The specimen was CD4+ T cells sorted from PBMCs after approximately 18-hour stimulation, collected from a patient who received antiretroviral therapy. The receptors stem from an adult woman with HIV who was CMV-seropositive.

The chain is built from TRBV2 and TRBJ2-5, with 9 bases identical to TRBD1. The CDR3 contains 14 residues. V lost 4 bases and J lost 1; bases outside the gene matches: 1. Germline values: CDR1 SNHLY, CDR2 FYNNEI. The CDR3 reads CASSATGGQETQYF. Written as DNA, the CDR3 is TGTGCCAGCAGTGCGACAGGGGGCCAAGAGACCCAGTACTTC.

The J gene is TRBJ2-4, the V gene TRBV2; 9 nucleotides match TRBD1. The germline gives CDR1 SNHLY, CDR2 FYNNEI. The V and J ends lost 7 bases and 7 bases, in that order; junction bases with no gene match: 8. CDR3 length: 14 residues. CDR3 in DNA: TGTGCCAGCACCAAGGACAGGGGATTGAACATTCAGTACTTC. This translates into CASTKDRGLNIQYF.

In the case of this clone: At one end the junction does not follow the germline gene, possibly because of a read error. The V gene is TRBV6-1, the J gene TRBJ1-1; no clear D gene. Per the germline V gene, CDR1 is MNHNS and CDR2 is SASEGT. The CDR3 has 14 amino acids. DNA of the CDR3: TGTGCCAGCCGTGAGATAGGATTGAACACTGAAGCTTTCTTT. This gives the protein CASREIGLNTEAFF.

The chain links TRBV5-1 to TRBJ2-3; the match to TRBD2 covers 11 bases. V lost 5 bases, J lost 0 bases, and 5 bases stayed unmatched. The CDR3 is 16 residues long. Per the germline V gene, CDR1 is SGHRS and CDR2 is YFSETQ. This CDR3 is CASRRLAGGSTDTQYF. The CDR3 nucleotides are TGCGCCAGCAGACGATTAGCGGGAGGGAGCACAGATACGCAGTATTTT.

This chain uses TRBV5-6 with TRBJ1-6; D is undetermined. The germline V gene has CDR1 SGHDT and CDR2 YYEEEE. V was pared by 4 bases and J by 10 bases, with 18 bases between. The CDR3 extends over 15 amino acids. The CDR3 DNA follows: TGTGCCAGCAGCACGACCCTACGAGGGAAATCACCCCTCCACTTT. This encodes CASSTTLRGKSPLHF.

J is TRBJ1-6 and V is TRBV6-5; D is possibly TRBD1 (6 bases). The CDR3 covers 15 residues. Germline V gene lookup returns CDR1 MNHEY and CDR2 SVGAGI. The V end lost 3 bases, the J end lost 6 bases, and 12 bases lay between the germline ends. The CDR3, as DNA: TGTGCCAGCAGTTATGGGGGGCAGGGTAATTCACCCCTCCACTTT. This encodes CASSYGGQGNSPLHF.

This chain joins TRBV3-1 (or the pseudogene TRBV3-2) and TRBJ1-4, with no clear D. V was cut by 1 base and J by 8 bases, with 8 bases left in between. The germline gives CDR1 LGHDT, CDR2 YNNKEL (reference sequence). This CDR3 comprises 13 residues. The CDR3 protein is CASSQVLGEKLFF. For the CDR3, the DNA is TGTGCCAGCAGCCAAGTATTGGGGGAAAAACTGTTTTTT.

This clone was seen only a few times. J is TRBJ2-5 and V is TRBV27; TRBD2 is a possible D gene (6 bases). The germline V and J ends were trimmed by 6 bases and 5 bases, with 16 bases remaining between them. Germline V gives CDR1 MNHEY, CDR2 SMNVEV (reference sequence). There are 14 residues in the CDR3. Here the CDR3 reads CASSNGGPGETQYF. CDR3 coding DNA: TGTGCCAGCAGCAATGGAGGGCCAGGGGAGACCCAGTACTTC.

CDR3 protein: CSAGDRVWEQFF. The DNA of the CDR3 is TGCAGCGCCGGCGACAGGGTTTGGGAGCAGTTCTTC. The V call is TRBV29-1, the J call TRBJ2-1; 7 bases match TRBD1. Trimming cost V 7 bases and J 10 bases; bases outside gene matches: 10. CDR1 SQVTM and CDR2 ANQGSEA come from the germline V gene. The CDR3 length is 12 residues.

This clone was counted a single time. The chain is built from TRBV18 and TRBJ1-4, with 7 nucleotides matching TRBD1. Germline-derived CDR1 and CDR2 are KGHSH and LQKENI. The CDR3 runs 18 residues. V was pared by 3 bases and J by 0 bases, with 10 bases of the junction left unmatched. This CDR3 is CASSPSGQSPTTNEKLFF. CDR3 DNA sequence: TGTGCCAGCTCACCGTCGGGACAGTCACCCACAACTAATGAAAAACTGTTTTTT.

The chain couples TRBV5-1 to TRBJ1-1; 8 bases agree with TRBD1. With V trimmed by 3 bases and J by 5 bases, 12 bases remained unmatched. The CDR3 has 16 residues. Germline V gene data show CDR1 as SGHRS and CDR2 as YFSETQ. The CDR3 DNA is TGCGCCAGCAGCTCCTTAGCAGGGGGCGCGGGAACTGAAGCTTTCTTT. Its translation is CASSSLAGGAGTEAFF.

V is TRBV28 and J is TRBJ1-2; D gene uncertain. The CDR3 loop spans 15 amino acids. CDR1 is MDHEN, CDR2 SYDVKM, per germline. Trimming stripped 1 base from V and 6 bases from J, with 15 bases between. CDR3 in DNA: TGTGCCAGCAGTTTATATACGGACGCCCTAAATGGCTACACCTTC. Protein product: CASSLYTDALNGYTF.

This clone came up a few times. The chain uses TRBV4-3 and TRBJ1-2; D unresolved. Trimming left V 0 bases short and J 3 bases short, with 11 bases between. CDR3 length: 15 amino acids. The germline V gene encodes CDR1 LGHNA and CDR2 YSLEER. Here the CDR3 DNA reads TGCGCCAGCAGCCAAGATTTGAACGGTTACTATGGCTACACCTTC. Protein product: CASSQDLNGYYGYTF.

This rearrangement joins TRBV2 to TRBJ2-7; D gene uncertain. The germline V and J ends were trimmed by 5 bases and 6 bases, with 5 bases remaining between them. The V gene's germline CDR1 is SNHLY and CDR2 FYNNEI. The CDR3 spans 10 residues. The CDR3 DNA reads TGTGCCAGCAGTATGGCCGAGCAGTACTTC. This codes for CASSMAEQYF.

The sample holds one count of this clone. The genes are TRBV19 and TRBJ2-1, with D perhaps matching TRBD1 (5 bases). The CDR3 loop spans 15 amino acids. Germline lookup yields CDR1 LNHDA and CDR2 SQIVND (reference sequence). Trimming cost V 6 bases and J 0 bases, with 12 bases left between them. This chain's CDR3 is CASSKVQGSYNEQFF. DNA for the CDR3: TGTGCCAGTAGCAAGGTGCAGGGCTCCTACAATGAGCAGTTCTTC.

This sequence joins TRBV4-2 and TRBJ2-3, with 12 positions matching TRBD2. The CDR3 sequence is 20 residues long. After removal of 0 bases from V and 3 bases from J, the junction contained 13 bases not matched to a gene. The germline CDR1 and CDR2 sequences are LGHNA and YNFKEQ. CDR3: CASSQDTSGGSLRTTDTQYF. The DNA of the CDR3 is TGTGCCAGCAGCCAAGATACTAGCGGGGGGTCCCTACGAACTACAGATACGCAGTATTTT.

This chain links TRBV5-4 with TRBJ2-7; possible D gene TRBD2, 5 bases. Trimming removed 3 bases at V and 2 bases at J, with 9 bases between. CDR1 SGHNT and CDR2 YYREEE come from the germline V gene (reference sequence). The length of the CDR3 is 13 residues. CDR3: CASSSTTTYEQYF. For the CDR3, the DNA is TGTGCCAGCAGCTCGACTACGACCTACGAGCAGTACTTC.

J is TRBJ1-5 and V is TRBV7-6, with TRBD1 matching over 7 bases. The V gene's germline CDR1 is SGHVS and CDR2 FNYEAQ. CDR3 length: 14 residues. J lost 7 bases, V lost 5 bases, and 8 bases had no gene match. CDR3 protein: CASSPSQGNQPQHF. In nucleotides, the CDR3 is TGTGCCAGCAGCCCATCACAGGGGAACCAGCCCCAGCATTTT.

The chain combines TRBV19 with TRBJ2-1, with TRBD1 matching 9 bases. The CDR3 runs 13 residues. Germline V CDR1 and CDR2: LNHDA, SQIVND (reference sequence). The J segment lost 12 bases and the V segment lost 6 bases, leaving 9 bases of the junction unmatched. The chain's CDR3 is CASSPGQGTRQFF. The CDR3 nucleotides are TGTGCCAGTAGCCCAGGACAGGGGACGAGGCAGTTCTTC.

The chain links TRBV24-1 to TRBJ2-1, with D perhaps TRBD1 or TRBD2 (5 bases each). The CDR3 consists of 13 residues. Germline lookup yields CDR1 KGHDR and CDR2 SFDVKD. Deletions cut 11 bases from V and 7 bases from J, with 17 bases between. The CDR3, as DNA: TGTGCCATCGGGACCGACACAATTAATGAGCAGTTCTTC. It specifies CAIGTDTINEQFF.

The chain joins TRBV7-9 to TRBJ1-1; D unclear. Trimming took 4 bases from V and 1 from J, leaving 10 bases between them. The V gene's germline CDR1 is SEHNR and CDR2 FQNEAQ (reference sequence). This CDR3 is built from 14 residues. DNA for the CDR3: TGTGCCAGCAGCTACGCCCAGTCGAACACTGAAGCTTTCTTT. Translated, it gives CASSYAQSNTEAFF.

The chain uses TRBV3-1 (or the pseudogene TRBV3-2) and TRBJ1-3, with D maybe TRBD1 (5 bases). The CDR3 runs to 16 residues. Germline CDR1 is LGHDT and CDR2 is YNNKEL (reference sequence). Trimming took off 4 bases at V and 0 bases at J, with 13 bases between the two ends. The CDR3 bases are TGTGCCAGCAGCCCAAGGGACCGAGCCTCTGGAAACACCATATATTTT. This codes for CASSPRDRASGNTIYF.

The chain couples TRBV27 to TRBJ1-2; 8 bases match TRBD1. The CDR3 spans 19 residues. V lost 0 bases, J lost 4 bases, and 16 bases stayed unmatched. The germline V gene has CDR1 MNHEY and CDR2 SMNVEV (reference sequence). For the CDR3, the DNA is TGTGCCAGCAGTTTATCCGGCGGGACAGGTGAAATGCTGCTCTATGGCTACACCTTC. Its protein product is CASSLSGGTGEMLLYGYTF.